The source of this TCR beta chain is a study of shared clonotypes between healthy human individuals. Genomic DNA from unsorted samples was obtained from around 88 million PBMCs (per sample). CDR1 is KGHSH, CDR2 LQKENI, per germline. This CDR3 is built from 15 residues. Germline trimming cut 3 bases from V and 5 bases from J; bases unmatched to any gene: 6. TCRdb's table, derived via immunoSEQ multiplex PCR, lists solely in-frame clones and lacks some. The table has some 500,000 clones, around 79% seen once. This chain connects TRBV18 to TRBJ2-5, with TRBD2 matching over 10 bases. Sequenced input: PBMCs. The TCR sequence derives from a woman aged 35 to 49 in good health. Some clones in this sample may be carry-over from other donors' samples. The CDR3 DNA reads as TGTGCCAGCTCACCCCCCGCTAGCGGGAGCGAGACCCAGTACTTC. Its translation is CASSPPASGSETQYF.